This T cell receptor beta chain was identified during a study of cytotoxic CD8 clonotypes in ibrutinib-treated CLL. In regard to this clone: As yet, its antigen is unknown.

Produced via immunoSEQ multiplex PCR; TCRdb's table is partial and in-frame only. This repertoire shows tens of thousands of clones, roughly 45% found once; its top ten account for approximately 17%. CDR1 is MNHEY and CDR2 is SMNVEV in the germline V gene (reference sequence). CDR3 length: 14 amino acids. Trimming left V 6 bases short and J 0 bases short, with 9 bases between. Findings of the study overall: Patients with sustained remission and those progressing were sampled at differing times. Clonotypes that were public were uncommon, and they contracted or stayed stable on treatment.

Sequenced here: PBMCs, sampled before ibrutinib treatment. This receptor was identified in a human donor with chronic lymphocytic leukemia. The chain recombines TRBV27 with TRBJ2-4; perhaps TRBD1 as D (5 bases). The CDR3 loop is CASSLRGAKNIQYF. The CDR3 DNA follows: TGTGCCAGCAGCCTAAGGGGAGCCAAAAACATTCAGTACTTC.